This TCR beta chain emerged from a study of blood T cells in healthy people across ages. The study's findings and limits: When set beside aged donors, long-lived donors presented more naive CD4+ cells and higher diversity. Age brought a roughly linear fall in TCR beta diversity measured per million T cells.

V dropped 10 bases and J dropped 4; count of bases not matched to a gene: 8. Germline loops: CDR1 MNHEY, CDR2 SMNVEV (reference sequence). The CDR3 has 13 amino acids. This clonotype was seen only a few times. Its antigen is not known. Donors were healthy Caucasian individuals from Russia aged roughly 6 to 95. PCR was performed a second time for about 7 to 12 cycles using a sample-barcoded 5' primer and a J-beta primer mix. TCRdb redid the calling of the 5' RACE reads with MiXCR, one entry per CDR3 protein. The sample includes 1.5 million to 2 million distinct CDR3 sequences, 49% of them seen just once.

The sample taken for sequencing was blood. This chain uses TRBV27 with TRBJ2-3; 7 nucleotides match TRBD1. The clonotype comes from a woman between 40 and 50 years old in good health. CDR3 DNA: TGTGCCACCGAGGACAGGCGGGCAGATACGCAGTATTTT. As protein: CATEDRRADTQYF.